Reported below is one T cell receptor beta chain. Its antigen remains unidentified. Obtained from alopecia areata patients were lesional scalp punch biopsies along with peripheral blood. Researchers picked out CD4+ and CD8+ T cells from PBMCs by sorting. These data are taken from a study of CD8+ T cells in alopecia areata. Across the whole study: Treated individuals took tofacitinib by mouth, 5 to 10 mg twice daily.

Extraction and reverse transcription of RNA yielded cDNA as the sequencing template. Assay used: immunoSEQ multiplex PCR; TCRdb lists only in-frame clones, some missing. The sample holds approximately 91,000 clones; roughly 42% are singletons and the top ten take almost 0.8%. From germline, CDR1 is MGHRA and CDR2 YSYEKL. The V and J ends lost 3 bases and 2 bases respectively, with 7 bases between them. The CDR3 consists of 13 residues. Study-level results: For lesional scalp, especially alopecia totalis/universalis, clonality was higher than in normal scalp.

The sample was CD4+ T cells sorted from blood. The sequence came from a human donor with alopecia areata. This chain connects TRBV4-1 to TRBJ1-2, with D hard to call. The CDR3 loop reads CASSQVGNYGYTF. The CDR3 DNA reads as TGCGCCAGCAGCCAGGTGGGGAACTATGGCTACACCTTC.